This TCR beta chain was obtained from a study of blood T cell repertoires in COVID-19. The CDR3 has 16 amino acids. The germline V gene has CDR1 LGHNT and CDR2 FRNRAP. Unmatched junction bases numbered 6, after V lost 1 base and J lost 10 bases. In the original workflow: Using reference gene primer amplification, nucleated cell counts were estimated. The repertoire was sequenced with immunoSEQ multiplex PCR; TCRdb's copy has only in-frame clones and lacks some. That table gives V, J and clone size, and the DNA gave D and trimming. This table has around 120,000 clones, 75% to 90% appearing once. The V gene is TRBV12-5, the J gene TRBJ2-1; 14 nucleotides match TRBD2. The source material was peripheral blood. The TCR sequence derives from a man aged 65 to 79 with acute or convalescent COVID-19. The CDR3 DNA follows: TGTGCTAGTGGTTTGGAGGCGGGACTAGCGGGGGCCGAGCAGTTCTTC. Its protein is CASGLEAGLAGAEQFF.